This TCR beta chain is drawn from a study of T cell responses to AZD1222 COVID-19 vaccine. Notes on the study in general: Just a handful of people given AZD1222 tested seropositive at baseline. White British people made up most donors, females outnumbered males, and clonal diversity was possibly underestimated. Epitopes outside B.1.351 and B.1.1.7 mutated regions reportedly drew nearly half of spike TCRs.

Concerning this clone: As yet, its antigen is unknown.

Second-dose intervals near 4 or 12 weeks were combined. The method was immunoSEQ multiplex PCR; TCRdb's version includes in-frame clones alone and lacks a portion of them. This table holds approximately 110,000 clones, around 93% found once. Germline CDR1 is SGHAT and CDR2 is FQNNGV. The germline V and J ends were trimmed by 1 base and 3 bases, with 10 bases remaining between them. The CDR3 loop spans 14 amino acids. The specimen was peripheral blood, collected 28 days after the second AZD1222 dose. This sequence originates from an adult who received the AZD1222 COVID-19 vaccine. The rearrangement joins TRBV11-2 to TRBJ2-7, with a possible D match to TRBD2 (5 bases). CDR3 region: CASSLAGILYEQYF. The CDR3 bases are TGTGCCAGCAGCTTAGCGGGGATCCTCTACGAGCAGTACTTC. Full variable domain (outside the CDR3, taken from reference TRBV11-2 and TRBJ2-7): EAGVAQSPRYKIIEKRQSVAFWCNPISGHATLYWYQQILGQGPKLLIQFQNNGVVDDSQLPKDRFSAERLKGVDSTLKIQPAKLEDSAVYLCASSLAGILYEQYFGPGTRLTVT.